The 21 T cell receptor beta chains below come from one sample, sequenced in a study of early T cells in non-severe SARS-CoV-2 infection. From the 5' RACE reads, TCRdb called clonotypes with MiXCR, one entry per CDR3 protein. The sample contains around 57,000 distinct CDR3 sequences, about 9.9% of which appear only once. Sequences were obtained from whole blood. The receptor source for this set is an adult who was a healthcare worker with PCR-confirmed SARS-CoV-2 infection or an uninfected control (not recorded which).

The J gene is TRBJ1-5, the V gene TRBV29-1; 7 bases agree with TRBD1. Losses at the gene ends were 7 bases for V and 7 bases for J; bases not matched to a gene: 10. The CDR3 is 13 amino acids. Per the germline V gene, CDR1 is SQVTM and CDR2 is ANQGSEA. The CDR3 bases are TGCAGCGAAGGACAGGCCATAATCCAGCCCCAGCATTTT. Encoded protein: CSEGQAIIQPQHF.

This clonotype was observed a handful of times. The rearrangement joins TRBV29-1 to TRBJ2-6; D remains unclear. Trimming took off 4 bases at V and 2 bases at J, with 6 bases between the two ends. Germline lookup yields CDR1 SQVTM and CDR2 ANQGSEA. The length of the CDR3 is 13 residues. The CDR3 sequence is CSVGLTGANVLTF. In nucleotides, the CDR3 is TGCAGCGTTGGTCTCACTGGGGCCAACGTCCTGACTTTC.

This clonotype was observed many times. The chain recombines TRBV10-2 with TRBJ2-1; 14 positions match TRBD2. With 10 bases clipped from V and 2 bases from J, the junction kept 13 bases outside the gene matches. CDR1 is WSHSY and CDR2 is SAAADI in the germline V gene. The CDR3 covers 18 residues. This chain's CDR3 is CATSSGLAGEGTYNEQFF. The CDR3 DNA reads as TGCGCCACCTCGTCGGGACTAGCGGGGGAGGGGACCTACAATGAGCAGTTCTTC.

V is TRBV4-2 and J is TRBJ2-3, with TRBD2 matching over 8 bases. Trimming cost V 0 bases and J 2 bases; bases outside gene matches: 10. Germline lookup yields CDR1 LGHNA and CDR2 YNFKEQ. The CDR3 has 18 residues. The CDR3 bases are TGTGCCAGCAGCCAAGAATGGGCGGGAGGCGGGTACACAGATACGCAGTATTTT. As protein: CASSQEWAGGGYTDTQYF.

This clonotype has at least ten counts. This sequence joins TRBV30 and TRBJ1-2; 8 bases are a match to TRBD1. Germline V lookup: CDR1 GTSNPN, CDR2 SVGIG (reference sequence). V was pared by 1 base and J by 8 bases, with 6 bases of the junction left unmatched. The CDR3 spans 13 residues. The CDR3 region has the DNA TGTGCCTGGAGTGCCGACAGGGGCGAAGGCTACACCTTC. This codes for CAWSADRGEGYTF.

The DNA for the CDR3 is TGCAGTGCCCTAACAGATAGCAATCAGCCCCAGCATTTT. This codes for CSALTDSNQPQHF. The chain couples TRBV20-1 to TRBJ1-5, with unresolved D. CDR1 is DFQATT and CDR2 is SNEGSKA in the germline V gene (reference sequence). Trimming stripped 6 bases from V and 0 bases from J, with 9 bases between. The CDR3 is 13 residues long.

In this sample, this clonotype turned up many times. The rearrangement links TRBV18 to TRBJ2-6, with TRBD1 matching over 10 bases. This CDR3 is 18 amino acids long. The J segment lost 1 base and the V segment lost 5 bases, leaving 8 bases of the junction unmatched. CDR1 and CDR2 from the germline V gene are KGHSH and LQKENI. As DNA, the CDR3 is TGTGCCAGCTCAGATTGGACAGGGGGGACTTCTGGGGCCAACGTCCTGACTTTC. It translates to CASSDWTGGTSGANVLTF.

Comment on this clonotype: Being one base from a much bigger clone, this may be a read error. This sequence joins TRBV12-3 or TRBV12-4 and TRBJ1-1, with D possibly matching TRBD1 (5 bases). The CDR3 runs to 11 residues. This CDR3 is CTSSFRGKAFF. CDR3 nucleotide sequence: TGTACCAGCAGTTTCCGGGGGAAAGCTTTCTTT.

This clonotype was picked up many times. The junction and the germline gene differ at one end; a read error may be behind it. The chain combines TRBV10-1 with TRBJ2-1; D is uncertain. From germline, CDR1 is WNHNN and CDR2 SYGVQD (reference sequence). This CDR3 contains 12 residues. CDR3 amino acids: CASSHSNNEQFF. CDR3 DNA: TGCGCCAGCTCCCACTCCAACAATGAGCAGTTCTTC.

There are many counts of this clonotype. The chain couples TRBV20-1 to TRBJ1-1; 12 nucleotides align to TRBD1. V lost 4 bases to trimming and J lost 10 bases; unmatched junction nucleotides: 7. Germline assignment: CDR1 DFQATT and CDR2 SNEGSKA (reference sequence). This CDR3 region has 13 residues. The CDR3 DNA is TGCAGTGCTATTCGGGACAGGGGGCGTCGAGCTTTCTTT. Its translation: CSAIRDRGRRAFF.

This clonotype was found a few times. The gene calls are TRBV5-1 and TRBJ2-7; D gene uncertain. This CDR3 spans 13 amino acids. Trimming removed 0 bases at V and 2 bases at J, with 6 bases between. Germline CDR1 and CDR2: SGHRS and YFSETQ. The chain's CDR3 is CASSLAQTYEQYF. The CDR3 nucleotides read TGCGCCAGCAGCTTGGCACAAACCTACGAGCAGTACTTC.

This clonotype turned up a few times. J is TRBJ1-1 and V is TRBV12-3 or TRBV12-4, with D perhaps TRBD1 (5 bases). Deletions cut 8 bases from V and 5 bases from J, with 18 bases between. This CDR3 is built from 14 residues. Here the CDR3 reads CASSSLSGLTEAFF. CDR3 sequence (DNA): TGTGCCAGCTCCAGCCTGTCGGGGCTTACTGAAGCTTTCTTT.

This clonotype was recorded a few times. The chain carries TRBV6-2 or TRBV6-3 and TRBJ2-4, with 12 positions matching TRBD1. CDR3 length equals 19 residues. Trimming took 5 bases from V and 1 from J; bases not matched to a gene: 12. The germline gives CDR1 MNHEY, CDR2 SVGEGT. CDR3 bases: TGTGCCAGCAGTCATGCTTTGGGACAGGGGGCAAGGGCCAAAAACATTCAGTACTTC. Its protein is CASSHALGQGARAKNIQYF.

This clonotype has more than one count but fewer than ten. This chain links TRBV9 with TRBJ2-3; D might be TRBD1 or TRBD2, each matching 6 bases. V lost 0 bases and J lost 1, with 15 bases in between. The CDR3 is made up of 17 amino acids. The germline V gene encodes CDR1 SGDLS and CDR2 YYNGEE. CDR3 sequence reads: CASSVASGGPGTDTQYF. DNA for the CDR3: TGTGCCAGCAGCGTAGCCTCCGGGGGCCCAGGCACAGATACGCAGTATTTT.

V gene TRBV29-1 combines with J gene TRBJ2-5; the D gene could be TRBD1 or TRBD2 (5 bases each). The CDR3 sequence is 14 residues long. The V end lost 7 bases, the J end lost 3 bases, and 18 bases lay between the germline ends. In germline, CDR1 is SQVTM, CDR2 ANQGSEA. CDR3 nucleotides: TGCAGCGCGGCCCGGGGACGTGGTAAAGAGACCCAGTACTTC. Its translation is CSAARGRGKETQYF.

This clonotype has just a few counts. The V call is TRBV5-1, the J call TRBJ2-1; D is perhaps TRBD2 (6 bases). Germline V gives CDR1 SGHRS, CDR2 YFSETQ. The CDR3 totals 15 residues. The ends were cut back, 1 base at V and 9 bases at J, with 17 bases in the middle. The CDR3 DNA is TGCGCCAGCAGCTTGCAAGGGCGGGAAGGCACTGAGCAGTTCTTC. As protein: CASSLQGREGTEQFF.

The sample holds a few counts of this clonotype. The CDR3 DNA reads as TGTGCCAGCAGCTTAGTCAGCTCTGGGGCCAACGTCCTGACTTTC. Residues: CASSLVSSGANVLTF. The chain joins TRBV7-2 to TRBJ2-6; D is unclear. The germline V and J ends were trimmed by 1 base and 0 bases, with 4 bases remaining between them. The length of the CDR3 is 15 residues. Germline V gene lookup returns CDR1 SGHTA and CDR2 FQGNSA.

This clonotype was counted a few times. This chain joins TRBV5-1 and TRBJ2-7, with unresolved D. The V gene lost 1 base and the J gene lost 5 bases, with 13 bases spanning the gap. The CDR3 runs 14 residues. Germline V gene lookup returns CDR1 SGHRS and CDR2 YFSETQ. CDR3 in DNA: TGCGCCAGCAGCTTGAATAGGGATCCCCACGAGCAGTACTTC. Translation gives CASSLNRDPHEQYF.

This clonotype was counted ten times or more. V and J are TRBV20-1 and TRBJ2-1; TRBD2 is a possible D gene (5 bases). Trimming stripped 0 bases from V and 6 bases from J, with 15 bases between. The CDR3 has 15 amino acids. Germline V lookup: CDR1 DFQATT, CDR2 SNEGSKA (reference sequence). CDR3 coding DNA: TGCAGTGCTAGAGATCCCTGGGAGCGTGGCAATGAGCAGTTCTTC. Residues: CSARDPWERGNEQFF.

This clonotype was picked up a small number of times. The chain uses TRBV2 and TRBJ1-1; D may be TRBD1 (5 bases). The germline V gene encodes CDR1 SNHLY and CDR2 FYNNEI. V was cut by 6 bases and J by 1 base, with 9 bases left in between. The CDR3 runs 13 residues. CDR3 nucleotides: TGTGCCAGCAGGAACAGGAGGAACACTGAAGCTTTCTTT. This sequence encodes CASRNRRNTEAFF.

This clonotype was seen repeatedly, ten times or more. The V call is TRBV28, the J call TRBJ2-7, with 9 bases that match TRBD1. The V segment lost 5 bases and the J segment 0 bases; nucleotides outside the gene matches: 8. Germline V gene data show CDR1 as MDHEN and CDR2 as SYDVKM. The CDR3 totals 16 residues. The CDR3 is CASSPHRGLISYEQYF. The CDR3 nucleotides are TGTGCCAGCAGTCCTCACAGGGGGCTGATCTCCTACGAGCAGTACTTC.